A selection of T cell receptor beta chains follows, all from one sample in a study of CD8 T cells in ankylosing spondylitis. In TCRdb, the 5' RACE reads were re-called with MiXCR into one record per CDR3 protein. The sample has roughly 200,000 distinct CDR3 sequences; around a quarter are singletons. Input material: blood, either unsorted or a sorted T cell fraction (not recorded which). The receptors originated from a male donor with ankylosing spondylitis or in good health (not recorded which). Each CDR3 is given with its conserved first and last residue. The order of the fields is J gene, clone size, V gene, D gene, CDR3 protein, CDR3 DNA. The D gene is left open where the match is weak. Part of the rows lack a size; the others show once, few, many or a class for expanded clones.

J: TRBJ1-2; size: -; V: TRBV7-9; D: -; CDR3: CASTPDGNYGYTF; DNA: TGTGCCAGCACCCCGGACGGTAACTATGGCTACACCTTC
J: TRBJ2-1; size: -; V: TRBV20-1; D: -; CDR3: CSARSDRYNEQFF; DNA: TGCAGTGCTAGGTCGGACAGATACAATGAGCAGTTCTTC
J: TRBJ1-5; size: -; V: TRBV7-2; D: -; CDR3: CASSPARGQPQHF; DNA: TGTGCCAGCAGCCCAGCTAGGGGCCAGCCCCAGCATTTT
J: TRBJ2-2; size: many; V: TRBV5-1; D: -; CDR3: CASSFEGYTGELFF; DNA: TGCGCCAGCAGCTTTGAGGGGTACACCGGGGAGCTGTTTTTT
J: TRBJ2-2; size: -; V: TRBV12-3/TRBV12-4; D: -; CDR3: CASSLVHLALNTGELFF; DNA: TGTGCCAGCAGTTTAGTCCACCTAGCGCTGAACACCGGGGAGCTGTTTTTT
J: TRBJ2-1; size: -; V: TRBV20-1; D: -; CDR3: CSASQASVPYNEQFF; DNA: TGCAGTGCTAGTCAAGCGTCCGTCCCCTACAATGAGCAGTTCTTC
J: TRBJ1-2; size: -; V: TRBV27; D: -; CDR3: CASSSGRLGYGYTF; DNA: TGTGCCAGCAGTTCGGGACGGTTGGGCTATGGCTACACCTTC
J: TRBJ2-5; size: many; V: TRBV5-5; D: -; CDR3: CASSFLPGTPQETQYF; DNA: TGTGCCAGCAGCTTTCTCCCTGGGACACCGCAAGAGACCCAGTACTTC
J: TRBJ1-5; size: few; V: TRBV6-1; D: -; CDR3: CASIAGQYSNQPQHF; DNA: TGTGCCAGCATTGCGGGTCAGTATAGCAATCAGCCCCAGCATTTT
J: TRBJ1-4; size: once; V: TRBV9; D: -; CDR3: CASSGQANEKLFF; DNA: TGTGCCAGCAGCGGACAGGCTAATGAAAAACTGTTTTTT
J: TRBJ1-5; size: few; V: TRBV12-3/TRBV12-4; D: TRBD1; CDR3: CASRPGTDKQPQHF; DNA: TGTGCCAGCAGGCCCGGGACAGACAAGCAGCCCCAGCATTTT
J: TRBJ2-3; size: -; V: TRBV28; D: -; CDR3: CASSLGDSRPRYF; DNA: TGTGCCAGCAGTTTAGGAGACAGCAGACCCCGGTATTTT
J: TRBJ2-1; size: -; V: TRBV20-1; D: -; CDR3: CSANGGGTAYNEQFF; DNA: TGCAGTGCTAATGGGGGCGGGACGGCCTACAATGAGCAGTTCTTC
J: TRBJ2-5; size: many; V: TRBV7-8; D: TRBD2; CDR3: CASSLQGLAGGGPLQETQYF; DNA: TGTGCCAGCAGTTTACAAGGACTAGCGGGAGGCGGACCCTTACAAGAGACCCAGTACTTC
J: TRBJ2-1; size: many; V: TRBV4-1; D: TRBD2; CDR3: CASSQEQREFDEQFF; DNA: TGCGCCAGCAGCCAAGAACAGCGGGAGTTCGATGAGCAGTTCTTC
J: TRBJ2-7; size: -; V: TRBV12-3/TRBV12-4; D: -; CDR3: CASTKTRPGARGQEQYF; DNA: TGTGCCAGCACCAAAACTCGACCCGGGGCTCGGGGGCAAGAGCAGTACTTC
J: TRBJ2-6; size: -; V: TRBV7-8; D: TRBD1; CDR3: CASSTSRGLGANVLTF; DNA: TGTGCCAGCAGCACAAGCAGGGGGCTTGGGGCCAACGTCCTGACTTTC
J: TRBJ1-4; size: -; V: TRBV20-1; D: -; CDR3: CSASGGANEKLFF; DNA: TGCAGTGCCTCAGGAGGGGCTAATGAAAAACTGTTTTTT
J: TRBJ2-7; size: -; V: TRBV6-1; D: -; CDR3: CASSESGGWSSYEQYF; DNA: TGTGCCAGCAGCGAAAGCGGAGGGTGGTCCTCCTACGAGCAGTACTTC
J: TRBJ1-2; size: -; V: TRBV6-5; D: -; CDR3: CASSYSVGANYGYTF; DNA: TGTGCCAGCAGTTACTCGGTGGGGGCTAACTATGGCTACACCTTC
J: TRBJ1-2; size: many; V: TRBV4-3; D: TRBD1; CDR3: CASSQDRGNYGYTF; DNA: TGCGCCAGCAGCCAAGACAGGGGGAACTATGGCTACACCTTC
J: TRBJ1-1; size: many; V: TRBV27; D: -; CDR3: CASSSMGRGLNTEAFF; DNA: TGTGCCAGCAGTTCTATGGGTCGGGGGTTGAACACTGAAGCTTTCTTT
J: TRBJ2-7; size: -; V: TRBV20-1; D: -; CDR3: CSAREPRGVEEQYF; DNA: TGCAGTGCTAGAGAACCCCGGGGAGTGGAAGAGCAGTACTTC
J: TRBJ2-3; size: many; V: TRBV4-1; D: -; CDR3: CASSQPSTDTQYF; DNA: TGCGCCAGCAGCCAACCTAGCACAGATACGCAGTATTTT
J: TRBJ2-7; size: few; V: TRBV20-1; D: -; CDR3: CSARAGRGTYEQYF; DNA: TGCAGTGCTAGAGCCGGACGTGGTACCTACGAGCAGTACTTC
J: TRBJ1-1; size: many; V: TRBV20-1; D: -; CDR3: CSATPPNTAWNTEAFF; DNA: TGCAGTGCTACCCCACCGAATACGGCCTGGAACACTGAAGCTTTCTTT
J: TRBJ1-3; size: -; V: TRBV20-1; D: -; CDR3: CSARDGGLGNTIYF; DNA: TGCAGTGCTAGAGATGGAGGGTTAGGAAACACCATATATTTT
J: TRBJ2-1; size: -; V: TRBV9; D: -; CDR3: CASSPDPYNEQFF; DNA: TGTGCCAGCAGCCCCGACCCCTACAATGAGCAGTTCTTC
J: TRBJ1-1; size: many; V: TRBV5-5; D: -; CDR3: CASRMTPMKTEAFF; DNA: TGTGCCAGCAGAATGACACCTATGAAGACTGAAGCTTTCTTT
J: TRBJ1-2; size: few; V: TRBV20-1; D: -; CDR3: CSAREGASYGYTF; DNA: TGCAGTGCTAGAGAGGGGGCTAGCTATGGCTACACCTTC
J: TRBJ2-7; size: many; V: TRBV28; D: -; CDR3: CASSGRGYEQYF; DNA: TGTGCCAGCAGTGGTAGGGGCTACGAGCAGTACTTC
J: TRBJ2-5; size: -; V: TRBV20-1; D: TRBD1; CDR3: CSAGRTGGLKTQYF; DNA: TGCAGTGCTGGCAGGACAGGGGGCCTGAAGACCCAGTACTTC
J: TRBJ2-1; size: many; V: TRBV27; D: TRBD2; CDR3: CASSLSGRVPNEQFF; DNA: TGTGCCAGCAGCCTTAGCGGGAGGGTTCCGAATGAGCAGTTCTTC
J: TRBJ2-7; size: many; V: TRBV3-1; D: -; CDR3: CASSQGGYEQYF; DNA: TGTGCCAGCAGCCAAGGAGGGTACGAGCAGTACTTC
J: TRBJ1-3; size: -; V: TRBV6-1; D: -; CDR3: CASRIQGGGNTIYF; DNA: TGTGCCAGCAGGATACAAGGAGGGGGAAACACCATATATTTT
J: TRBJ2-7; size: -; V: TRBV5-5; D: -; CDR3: CASSRSLNLYEQYF; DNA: TGTGCCAGCAGCCGTTCTCTTAACCTTTACGAGCAGTACTTC
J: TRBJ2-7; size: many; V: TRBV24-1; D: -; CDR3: CATSDFRQGYDEQYF; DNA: TGTGCCACCAGTGATTTCCGGCAGGGGTACGACGAGCAGTACTTC
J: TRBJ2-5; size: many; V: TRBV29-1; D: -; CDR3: CSVEPTQGVSQYF; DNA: TGCAGCGTTGAACCGACGCAAGGCGTGTCCCAGTACTTC
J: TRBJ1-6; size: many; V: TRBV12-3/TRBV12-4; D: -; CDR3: CASSLAPTSSYNSPLHF; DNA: TGTGCCAGCAGTTTAGCCCCGACGAGCTCCTATAATTCACCCCTCCACTTT
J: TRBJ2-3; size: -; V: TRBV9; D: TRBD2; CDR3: CASAGRLAAPNTQYF; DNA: TGTGCCAGCGCGGGACGGCTAGCGGCCCCGAATACGCAGTATTTT
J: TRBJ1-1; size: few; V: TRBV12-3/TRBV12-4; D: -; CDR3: CASRAQGSNAEAFF; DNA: TGTGCCAGCAGAGCACAGGGTAGTAACGCTGAAGCTTTCTTT
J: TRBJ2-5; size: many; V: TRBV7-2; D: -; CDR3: CASSLDHLGTQYF; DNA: TGTGCCAGCAGCTTAGATCATTTAGGGACCCAGTACTTC
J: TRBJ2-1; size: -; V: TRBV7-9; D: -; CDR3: CASSLVEVNEQFF; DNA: TGTGCCAGCAGCTTAGTGGAGGTCAATGAGCAGTTCTTC
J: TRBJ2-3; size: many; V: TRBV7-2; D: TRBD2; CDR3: CASSLSTSGRDTQYF; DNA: TGTGCCAGCAGCTTATCGACTAGCGGGAGGGATACGCAGTATTTT
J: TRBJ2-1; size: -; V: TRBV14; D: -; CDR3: CASSQVQRRNEQFF; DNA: TGTGCCAGCAGCCAAGTGCAGCGTAGGAATGAGCAGTTCTTC
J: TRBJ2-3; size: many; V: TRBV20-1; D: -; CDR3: CSASGARESTDTQYF; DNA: TGCAGTGCTAGCGGAGCTAGGGAAAGCACAGATACGCAGTATTTT
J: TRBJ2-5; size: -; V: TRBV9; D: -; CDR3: CASSPHSLGETQYF; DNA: TGTGCCAGCAGCCCCCACTCGTTAGGGGAGACCCAGTACTTC
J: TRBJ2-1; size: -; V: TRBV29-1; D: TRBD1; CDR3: CSVYRQGPDNEQFF; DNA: TGCAGCGTCTACCGACAGGGACCGGACAATGAGCAGTTCTTC
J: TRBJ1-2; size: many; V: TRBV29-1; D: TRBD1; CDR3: CSVPERTGRGYTF; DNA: TGCAGCGTGCCTGAGAGGACAGGGAGGGGCTACACCTTC
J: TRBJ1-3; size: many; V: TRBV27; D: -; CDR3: CASSLEGSGNTIYF; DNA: TGTGCCAGCAGTTTGGAAGGCTCTGGAAACACCATATATTTT
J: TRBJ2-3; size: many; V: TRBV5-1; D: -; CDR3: CASSLGLTDTQYF; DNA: TGCGCCAGCAGCTTGGGTCTTACAGATACGCAGTATTTT
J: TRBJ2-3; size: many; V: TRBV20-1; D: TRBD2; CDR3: CSARDTSADTQYF; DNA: TGCAGTGCTAGAGATACTAGCGCAGATACGCAGTATTTT
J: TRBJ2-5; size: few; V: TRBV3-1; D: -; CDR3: CASSQGSRGGQETQYF; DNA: TGTGCCAGCAGCCAAGGCTCCAGGGGAGGCCAAGAGACCCAGTACTTC
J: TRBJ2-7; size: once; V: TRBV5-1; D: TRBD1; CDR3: CASSLVQGATEQYF; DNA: TGCGCCAGCAGCTTGGTTCAGGGGGCGACCGAGCAGTACTTC